This T cell receptor (beta chain) was sequenced in a study of shared clonotypes between healthy human individuals. Trimming cost V 2 bases and J 9 bases; bases outside gene matches: 18. The CDR3 loop spans 17 amino acids. Germline V gives CDR1 SNHLY, CDR2 FYNNEI. Some clones are missing from TCRdb's copy, which holds only in-frame ones; the method was immunoSEQ multiplex PCR. The table has over 2 million clones, around 90% seen once. The sequenced sample consisted of naive CD4+ T cells from PBMCs. Subset of the sample: CD45RA+ positively selected. This sequence joins TRBV2 and TRBJ2-5; 7 bases map to TRBD1. The receptor's source is a man aged 18 to 30 in good health. Some clones in this sample may be carry-over from other donors' samples. CDR3 nucleotides: TGTGCCAGCAGTGAACGTACGAGGGACAGCCTGTGGATGGCCCAGTACTTC. Translated: CASSERTRDSLWMAQYF.